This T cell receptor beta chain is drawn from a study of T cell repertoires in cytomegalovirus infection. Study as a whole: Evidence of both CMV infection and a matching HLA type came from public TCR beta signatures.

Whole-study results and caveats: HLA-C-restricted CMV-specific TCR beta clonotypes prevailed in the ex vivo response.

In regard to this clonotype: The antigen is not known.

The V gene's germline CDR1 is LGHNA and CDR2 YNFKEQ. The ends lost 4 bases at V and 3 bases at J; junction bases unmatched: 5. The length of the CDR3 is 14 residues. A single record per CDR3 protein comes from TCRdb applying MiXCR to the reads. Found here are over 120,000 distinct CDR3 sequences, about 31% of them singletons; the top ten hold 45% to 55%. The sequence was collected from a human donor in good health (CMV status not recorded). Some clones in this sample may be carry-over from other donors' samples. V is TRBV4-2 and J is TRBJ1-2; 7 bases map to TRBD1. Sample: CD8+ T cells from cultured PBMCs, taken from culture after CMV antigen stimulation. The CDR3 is CASSPLGQDYGYTF. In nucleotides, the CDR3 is TGTGCCAGCAGCCCCCTCGGACAGGACTATGGCTACACCTTC.